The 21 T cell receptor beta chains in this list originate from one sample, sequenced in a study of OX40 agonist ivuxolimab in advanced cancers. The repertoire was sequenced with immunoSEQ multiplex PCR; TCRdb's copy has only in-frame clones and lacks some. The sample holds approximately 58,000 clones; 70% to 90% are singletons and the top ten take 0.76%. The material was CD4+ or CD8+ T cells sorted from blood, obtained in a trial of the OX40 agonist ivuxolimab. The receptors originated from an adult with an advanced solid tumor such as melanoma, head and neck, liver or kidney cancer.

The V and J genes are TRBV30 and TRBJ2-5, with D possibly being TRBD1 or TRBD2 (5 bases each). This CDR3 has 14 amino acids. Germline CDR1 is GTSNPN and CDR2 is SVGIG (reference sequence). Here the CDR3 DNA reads TGTGTAGGGGCCGGGAAGGGGTTGGGAGAGACCCAGTACTTC. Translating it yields CVGAGKGLGETQYF.

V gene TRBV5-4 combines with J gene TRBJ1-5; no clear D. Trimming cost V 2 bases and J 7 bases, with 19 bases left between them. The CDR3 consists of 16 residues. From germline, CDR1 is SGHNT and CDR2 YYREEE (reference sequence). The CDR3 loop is CASSFGPSNPRQPQHF. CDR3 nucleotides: TGTGCCAGCAGCTTTGGCCCGAGTAATCCGAGGCAGCCCCAGCATTTT.

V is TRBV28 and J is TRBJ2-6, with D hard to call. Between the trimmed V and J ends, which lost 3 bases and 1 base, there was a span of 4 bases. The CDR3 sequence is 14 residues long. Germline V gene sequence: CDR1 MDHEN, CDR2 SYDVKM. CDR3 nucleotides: TGTGCCAGCAGTTTTAGGTCTGGGGCCAACGTCCTGACTTTC. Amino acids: CASSFRSGANVLTF.

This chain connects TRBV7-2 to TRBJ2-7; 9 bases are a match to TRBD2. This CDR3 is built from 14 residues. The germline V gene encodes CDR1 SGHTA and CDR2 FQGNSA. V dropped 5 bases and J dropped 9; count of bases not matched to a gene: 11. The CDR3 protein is CASSPPGTSRWQYF. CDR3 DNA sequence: TGTGCCAGCAGCCCTCCCGGGACTAGCCGTTGGCAGTACTTC.

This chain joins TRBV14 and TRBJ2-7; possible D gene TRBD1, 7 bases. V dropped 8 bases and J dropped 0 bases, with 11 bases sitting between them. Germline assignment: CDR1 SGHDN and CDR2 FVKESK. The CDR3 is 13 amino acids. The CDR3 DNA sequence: TGTGCCAGCGCGGGACAGCTCTCCTACGAGCAGTACTTC. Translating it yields CASAGQLSYEQYF.

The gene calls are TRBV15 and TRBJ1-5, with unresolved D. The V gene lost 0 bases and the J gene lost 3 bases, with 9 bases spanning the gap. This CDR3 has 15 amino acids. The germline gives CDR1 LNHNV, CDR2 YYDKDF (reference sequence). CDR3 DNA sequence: TGTGCCACCAGCAGAGATCTTACTCCCAATCAGCCCCAGCATTTT. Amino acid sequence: CATSRDLTPNQPQHF. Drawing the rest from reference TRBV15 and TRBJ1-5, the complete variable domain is DAMVIQNPRYQVTQFGKPVTLSCSQTLNHNVMYWYQQKSSQAPKLLFHYYDKDFNNEADTPDNFQSRRPNTSFCFLDIRSPGLGDTAMYLCATSRDLTPNQPQHFGDGTRLSIL.

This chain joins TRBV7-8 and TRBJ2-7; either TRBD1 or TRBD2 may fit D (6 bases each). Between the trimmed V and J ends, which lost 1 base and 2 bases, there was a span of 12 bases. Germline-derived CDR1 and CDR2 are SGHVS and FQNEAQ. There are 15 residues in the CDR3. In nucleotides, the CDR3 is TGTGCCAGCAGCTTAGACGGGGGCCCAACCTACGAGCAGTACTTC. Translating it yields CASSLDGGPTYEQYF.

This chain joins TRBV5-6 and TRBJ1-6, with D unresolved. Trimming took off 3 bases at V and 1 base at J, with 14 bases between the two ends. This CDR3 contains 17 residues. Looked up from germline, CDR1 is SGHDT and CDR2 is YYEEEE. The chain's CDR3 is CASSSGLAGSYNSPLHF. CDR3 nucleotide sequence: TGTGCCAGCAGCTCGGGTCTGGCGGGTTCCTATAATTCACCCCTCCACTTT.

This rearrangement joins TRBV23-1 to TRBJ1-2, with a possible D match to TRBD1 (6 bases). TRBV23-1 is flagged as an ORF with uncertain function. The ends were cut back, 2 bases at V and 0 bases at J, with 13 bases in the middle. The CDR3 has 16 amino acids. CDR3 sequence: CASSQKGGTANYGYTF. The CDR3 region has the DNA TGCGCCAGCAGTCAAAAGGGGGGAACAGCTAACTATGGCTACACCTTC.

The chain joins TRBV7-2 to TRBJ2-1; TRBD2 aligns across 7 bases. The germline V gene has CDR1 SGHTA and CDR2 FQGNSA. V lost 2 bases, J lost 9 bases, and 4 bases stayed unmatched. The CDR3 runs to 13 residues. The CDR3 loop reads CASSLPWGGEQFF. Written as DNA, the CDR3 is TGTGCCAGCAGCTTACCCTGGGGGGGTGAGCAGTTCTTC.

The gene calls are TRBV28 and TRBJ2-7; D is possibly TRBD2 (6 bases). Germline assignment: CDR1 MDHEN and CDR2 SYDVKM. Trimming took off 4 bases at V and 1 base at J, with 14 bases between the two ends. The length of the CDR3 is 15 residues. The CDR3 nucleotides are TGTGCCAGCAGTTCCATCATGGGACTTTCCTACGAGCAGTACTTC. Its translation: CASSSIMGLSYEQYF.

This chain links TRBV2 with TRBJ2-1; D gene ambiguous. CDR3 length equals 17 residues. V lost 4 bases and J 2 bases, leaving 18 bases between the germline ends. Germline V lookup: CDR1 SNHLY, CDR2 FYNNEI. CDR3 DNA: TGTGCCAGCAGTGGAAATGGGCGCGGAATTACCTACAATGAGCAGTTCTTC. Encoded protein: CASSGNGRGITYNEQFF.

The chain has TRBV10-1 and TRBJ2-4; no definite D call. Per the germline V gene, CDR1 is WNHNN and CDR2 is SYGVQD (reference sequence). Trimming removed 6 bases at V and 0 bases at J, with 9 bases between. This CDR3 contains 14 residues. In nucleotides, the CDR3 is TGCGCCAGCAGCCCCGGTGTAGCCAAAAACATTCAGTACTTC. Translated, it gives CASSPGVAKNIQYF.

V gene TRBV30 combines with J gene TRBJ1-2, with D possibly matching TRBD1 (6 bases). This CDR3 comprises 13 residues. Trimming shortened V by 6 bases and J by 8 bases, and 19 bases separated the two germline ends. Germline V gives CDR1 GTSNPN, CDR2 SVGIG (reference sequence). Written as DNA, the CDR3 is TGTGCCTGTACAAGTAGGGGGGGAGCGGGCTACACCTTC. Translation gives CACTSRGGAGYTF.

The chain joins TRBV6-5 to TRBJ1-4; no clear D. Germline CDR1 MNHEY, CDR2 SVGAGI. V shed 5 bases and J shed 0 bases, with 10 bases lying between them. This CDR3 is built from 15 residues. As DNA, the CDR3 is TGTGCCAGCAGTCAACAGTCTGCAACTAATGAAAAACTGTTTTTT. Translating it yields CASSQQSATNEKLFF.

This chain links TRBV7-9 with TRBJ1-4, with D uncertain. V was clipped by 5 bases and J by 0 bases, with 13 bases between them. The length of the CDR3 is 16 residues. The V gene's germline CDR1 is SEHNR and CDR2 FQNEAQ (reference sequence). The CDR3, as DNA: TGTGCCAGCAGCCCCACCTTTGAAGCAACTAATGAAAAACTGTTTTTT. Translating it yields CASSPTFEATNEKLFF.

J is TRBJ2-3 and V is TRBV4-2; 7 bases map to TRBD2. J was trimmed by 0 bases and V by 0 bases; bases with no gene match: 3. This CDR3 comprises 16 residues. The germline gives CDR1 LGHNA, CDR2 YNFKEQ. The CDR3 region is CASSQDLGGSTDTQYF. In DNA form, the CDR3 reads TGTGCCAGCAGCCAAGATTTGGGGGGGAGCACAGATACGCAGTATTTT.

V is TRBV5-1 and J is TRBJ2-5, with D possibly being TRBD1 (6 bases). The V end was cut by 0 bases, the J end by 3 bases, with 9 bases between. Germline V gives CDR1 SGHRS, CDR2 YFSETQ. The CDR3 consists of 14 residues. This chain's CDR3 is CASSLGGTKETQYF. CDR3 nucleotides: TGCGCCAGCAGCTTGGGTGGGACAAAAGAGACCCAGTACTTC.

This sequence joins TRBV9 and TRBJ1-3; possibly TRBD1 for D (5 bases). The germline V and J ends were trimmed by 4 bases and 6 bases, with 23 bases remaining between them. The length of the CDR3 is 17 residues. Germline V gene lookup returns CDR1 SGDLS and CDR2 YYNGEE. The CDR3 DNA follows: TGTGCCAGCAGCAGAACCCCCCGACAGATTATAGAAAACACCATATATTTT. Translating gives CASSRTPRQIIENTIYF.

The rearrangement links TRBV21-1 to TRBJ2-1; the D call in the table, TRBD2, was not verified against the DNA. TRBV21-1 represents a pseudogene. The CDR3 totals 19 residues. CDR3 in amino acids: CASSAFGTSGGSSYNEQFF. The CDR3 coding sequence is TGTGCCAGCAGCGCATTCGGGACTAGCGGGGGTAGCTCCTACAATGAGCAGTTCTTC.

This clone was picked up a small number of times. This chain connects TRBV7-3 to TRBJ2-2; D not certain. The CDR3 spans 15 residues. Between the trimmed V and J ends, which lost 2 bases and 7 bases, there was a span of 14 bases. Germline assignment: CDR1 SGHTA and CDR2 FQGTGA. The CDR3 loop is CASSLLGPNNGELFF. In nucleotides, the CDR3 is TGTGCCAGCAGCTTACTTGGGCCAAATAACGGGGAGCTGTTTTTT.